The source of this T cell receptor (beta chain) is a study of cytomegalovirus exposure and HLA in healthy donors. Study-wide findings and caveats: Reportedly, a later analysis found an Asian-associated ancestry cluster had fewer N-insertions than the roughly 670-donor mean. Common viral pathogens were later found to be apparently linked to several of the most significant clusters.

Germline V gives CDR1 SGHVS, CDR2 FQNEAQ. This CDR3 has 15 amino acids. With 0 bases removed from V and 4 bases from J, the gap between germline ends came to 12 bases. Donors were nominally healthy when sampled, though unrecorded immune exposures were likely. Only a few counts were recorded for this clone. Its antigen is unknown. The PCR had 60 Vbeta and 13 Jbeta primers. Measured with immunoSEQ multiplex PCR; TCRdb has only the in-frame clones, and not every one. The table records approximately 80,000 clones, roughly 77% of them present only once. This TCR was sampled from a man aged 55 to 70 in good health and CMV-seronegative. Material for sequencing was PBMCs. The chain has TRBV7-8 and TRBJ1-1, with D possibly being TRBD1 (5 bases). CDR3 region: CASSLAGQMGTEAFF. In DNA form, the CDR3 reads TGTGCCAGCAGCTTAGCGGGGCAGATGGGCACTGAAGCTTTCTTT. Filled out from reference TRBV7-8 and TRBJ1-1, the complete variable domain reads GAGVSQSPRYKVAKRGQDVALRCDPISGHVSLFWYQQALGQGPEFLTYFQNEAQLDKSGLPSDRFFAERPEGSVSTLKIQRTQQEDSAVYLCASSLAGQMGTEAFFGQGTRLTVV.